The 10 T cell receptor beta chains below come from one sample, sequenced in a study of post-analysis software for immune sequencing data (dated by TCRdb to the mid-2010s). No cognate antigen is known for these TCRs. The full study reports these points: Four or five TRBV segments, including TRBV5-6, TRBV5-1 and TRBV20-1, were significantly more frequent in patients than controls.

The library relied on PCR. The run used an Illumina HiSeq 2500. To reduce PCR and sequencing biases, unique molecular identifiers were incorporated into the TCR beta cDNA libraries. Using fastp at Q25 and MiXCR, TCRdb reprocessed the public reads and kept productive beta chains. All rows with the same CDR3 protein become a single entry with the most common DNA and genes. This sample comprises about 540,000 distinct CDR3 sequences, 34% of them detected only once. Around 5.9% of the sample is held by the ten biggest clonotypes. Sequenced: blood. The receptors stem from a girl younger than 18 with multiple sclerosis.

The chain links TRBV7-2 to TRBJ1-6; D is ambiguous. The CDR3 sequence is 16 residues long. The germline gives CDR1 SGHTA, CDR2 FQGNSA. Trimming pared 1 base from V and 8 bases from J, leaving 15 bases between. In nucleotides, the CDR3 is TGTGCCAGCAGCTTAGTTGGGCCCAGGTACTATTCACCCCTCCACTTT. Its translation is CASSLVGPRYYSPLHF.

This clonotype appeared many times. This chain joins TRBV12-3 or TRBV12-4 and TRBJ2-5; weak D call: TRBD2 (6 bases). The CDR3 runs to 15 residues. The V end lost 6 bases, the J end lost 4 bases, and 18 bases lay between the germline ends. The CDR3 here is CASRASWRDGETQYF. CDR3 DNA: TGTGCCAGCAGGGCCAGTTGGAGGGATGGAGAGACCCAGTACTTC.

At least ten counts were recorded for this clonotype. V gene TRBV7-6 combines with J gene TRBJ1-2; TRBD1 matches 10 bases. Germline trimming cut 5 bases from V and 4 bases from J; bases unmatched to any gene: 10. CDR1 is SGHVS and CDR2 is FNYEAQ in the germline V gene. This CDR3 has 16 amino acids. The CDR3 here is CASSPYPTGGSYGYTF. The CDR3 DNA sequence: TGTGCCAGCAGCCCTTACCCGACAGGGGGCTCCTATGGCTACACCTTC.

Note on this clonotype: A junction end diverges from the germline sequence, so it may reflect a read error. The V and J genes are TRBV4-1 and TRBJ1-1; D perhaps matches TRBD1 (6 bases). From germline, CDR1 is MGHRA and CDR2 YSYEKL. The CDR3 length is 15 residues. Here the CDR3 reads CASSQQTGLNTGAFF. CDR3 DNA sequence: TGCGCCAGCAGCCAACAAACAGGGTTGAACACTGGAGCTTTCTTT.

The CDR3 spells CASSLRTGGGSNQPQHF. CDR3 sequence (DNA): TGTGCCAGCAGCTTGCGGACAGGGGGTGGGAGCAATCAGCCCCAGCATTTT. The chain couples TRBV7-8 to TRBJ1-5, with 10 nucleotides matching TRBD1. Germline V gives CDR1 SGHVS, CDR2 FQNEAQ. CDR3 length: 17 amino acids. V was pared by 3 bases and J by 1 base, with 6 bases of the junction left unmatched.

This chain joins TRBV6-6 and TRBJ2-7; maybe TRBD1 (6 bases). CDR3 length: 15 amino acids. The V gene's germline CDR1 is MNHNY and CDR2 SVGAGI (reference sequence). V was shortened by 4 bases and J by 5 bases, with 18 bases between the two germline ends. The DNA for the CDR3 is TGTGCCAGCAGTTCCCCTTTAGGACAGCACGACGAGCAGTACTTC. As protein: CASSSPLGQHDEQYF.

The gene calls are TRBV20-1 and TRBJ2-1; 10 bases are a match to TRBD1. Trimming cost V 6 bases and J 4 bases; bases outside gene matches: 9. From germline, CDR1 is DFQATT and CDR2 SNEGSKA (reference sequence). This CDR3 spans 15 amino acids. The CDR3 coding sequence is TGCAGTGCCCAAAAACCGGGACAGGGGTACAATGAGCAGTTCTTC. Encoded protein: CSAQKPGQGYNEQFF.

This clonotype was counted only a few times. The V call is TRBV7-2, the J call TRBJ2-1; D may be TRBD1 (5 bases). Germline V lookup: CDR1 SGHTA, CDR2 FQGNSA. This CDR3 is built from 11 residues. Trimming removed 5 bases from V and 11 bases from J, with 10 bases in between. CDR3 coding DNA: TGTGCCAGCAGCAGACAGATCCAGCAGTTCTTC. This sequence encodes CASSRQIQQFF.

CDR3 protein: CASSQGQGTDTQYF. The CDR3 DNA follows: TGCGCCAGCAGCCAAGGACAGGGGACAGATACGCAGTATTTT. J is TRBJ2-3 and V is TRBV5-1; 9 bases map to TRBD1. CDR3 length: 14 amino acids. CDR1 is SGHRS, CDR2 YFSETQ, per germline. Trimming cost V 4 bases and J 3 bases; bases outside gene matches: 3.

This clonotype was counted only a few times. The chain employs TRBV4-1 and TRBJ1-1, with 7 bases identical to TRBD1. Unmatched junction bases numbered 13, after V lost 4 bases and J lost 5 bases. The length of the CDR3 is 16 residues. The V gene's germline CDR1 is MGHRA and CDR2 YSYEKL. The CDR3 is CASSPILDRRDTEAFF. CDR3 nucleotide sequence: TGCGCCAGCAGCCCTATTTTGGACAGGCGAGATACTGAAGCTTTCTTT.